Listed below are T cell receptor beta chains from one sample, sequenced in a study of CD4+ T cells in melanoma. Here immunoSEQ multiplex PCR was the method, and the copy in TCRdb shows in-frame clones only, minus some. Of about 110,000 clones in the sample, roughly 90% were seen once. Sequencing was done on a sample of peripheral blood. Receptor source: a human donor with melanoma. The CDR3 runs from the conserved cysteine through the conserved F or W. A D gene is named only where the DNA matches it firmly. Only some rows state a clone size, as once, few, many or a class for expanded clones.

d_call: -
j_call: TRBJ2-2
cdr3_length: 13
clone_size: -
v_call: TRBV6-5
cdr3_nt: TGTGCCAGCAGTTACAGGGGCACCGGGGAGCTGTTTTTT
cdr3_aa: CASSYRGTGELFF

d_call: TRBD1
j_call: TRBJ1-1
cdr3_length: 18
clone_size: -
v_call: TRBV19
cdr3_nt: TGTGCCAGTAGTATAGATCGGGACAGGGGGCGATGGGACACTGAAGCTTTCTTT
cdr3_aa: CASSIDRDRGRWDTEAFF

d_call: TRBD2
j_call: TRBJ2-7
cdr3_length: 14
clone_size: -
v_call: TRBV11-1
cdr3_nt: TGTGCCAGCAGCTTAGTGGGAGGGGAATACGAGCAGTACTTC
cdr3_aa: CASSLVGGEYEQYF

d_call: -
j_call: TRBJ2-2
cdr3_length: 16
clone_size: -
v_call: TRBV7-2
cdr3_nt: TGTGCCAGCAGCCAGGGTACAGGGAGTCTTGGCGGGGAGCTGTTTTTT
cdr3_aa: CASSQGTGSLGGELFF

d_call: -
j_call: TRBJ2-3
cdr3_length: 14
clone_size: -
v_call: TRBV5-4
cdr3_nt: TGTGCCAGCACCCTACAGGGAGGCACAGATACGCAGTATTTT
cdr3_aa: CASTLQGGTDTQYF

d_call: TRBD1
j_call: TRBJ1-5
cdr3_length: 15
clone_size: -
v_call: TRBV18
cdr3_nt: TGTGCCAGCTCACGGACAGGGGGAAATAATCAGCCCCAGCATTTT
cdr3_aa: CASSRTGGNNQPQHF

d_call: -
j_call: TRBJ1-4
cdr3_length: 15
clone_size: -
v_call: TRBV5-6
cdr3_nt: TGTGCCAGCAGCTTGGACGTAGGAGTGAGTGGAAAACTGTTTTTT
cdr3_aa: CASSLDVGVSGKLFF

d_call: -
j_call: TRBJ2-7
cdr3_length: 14
clone_size: -
v_call: TRBV4-3
cdr3_nt: TGCGCCAGCAGCCACCCAGGGGGGGACCACGAGCAGTACTTC
cdr3_aa: CASSHPGGDHEQYF

d_call: TRBD2
j_call: TRBJ2-5
cdr3_length: 16
clone_size: -
v_call: TRBV9
cdr3_nt: TGTGCCAGCAGCGTAGTTGGCGGGGGGGGTAGAGAGACCCAGTACTTC
cdr3_aa: CASSVVGGGGRETQYF

d_call: -
j_call: TRBJ1-5
cdr3_length: 16
clone_size: -
v_call: TRBV19
cdr3_nt: TGTGCCAGTAGTCCCCCCAGGGGTAGTCCCAATCAGCCCCAGCATTTT
cdr3_aa: CASSPPRGSPNQPQHF

d_call: TRBD2
j_call: TRBJ2-2
cdr3_length: 16
clone_size: -
v_call: TRBV15
cdr3_nt: TGTGCCACCAGCAGAGGGACTAGCGGGAGGGCCGGGGAGCTGTTTTTT
cdr3_aa: CATSRGTSGRAGELFF

d_call: -
j_call: TRBJ1-2
cdr3_length: 14
clone_size: -
v_call: TRBV19
cdr3_nt: TGTGCCAGTAGTATCGGCAGGGGTAACTATGGCTACACCTTC
cdr3_aa: CASSIGRGNYGYTF

d_call: -
j_call: TRBJ2-1
cdr3_length: 14
clone_size: -
v_call: TRBV7-9
cdr3_nt: TGTGCCAGCAGCCCCCGTAGCCAATACAATGAGCAGTTCTTC
cdr3_aa: CASSPRSQYNEQFF

d_call: -
j_call: TRBJ2-7
cdr3_length: 15
clone_size: -
v_call: TRBV5-1
cdr3_nt: TGCGCCAGCAGCTTGGATCCAGGGAGCTCCTACGAGCAGTACTTC
cdr3_aa: CASSLDPGSSYEQYF

d_call: -
j_call: TRBJ2-2
cdr3_length: 17
clone_size: once
v_call: TRBV21-1
cdr3_nt: TGTGCCAGCAGCAAAGCGGCTATTCCCCCGGGGGGCGGGGAGCTGTTTTTT
cdr3_aa: CASSKAAIPPGGGELFF

d_call: TRBD2
j_call: TRBJ2-7
cdr3_length: 12
clone_size: -
v_call: TRBV29-1
cdr3_nt: TGCAGCGTTCGGACTAGCTCCTACGAGCAGTACTTC
cdr3_aa: CSVRTSSYEQYF

d_call: -
j_call: TRBJ2-1
cdr3_length: 14
clone_size: -
v_call: TRBV7-3
cdr3_nt: TGTGCCAGCAGCTTATTCAGTGGAAACAATGAGCAGTTCTTC
cdr3_aa: CASSLFSGNNEQFF

d_call: TRBD2
j_call: TRBJ2-5
cdr3_length: 15
clone_size: -
v_call: TRBV2
cdr3_nt: TGTGCCAGCAGTTTGACTAGCGGGGGGGGAGAGACCCAGTACTTC
cdr3_aa: CASSLTSGGGETQYF

d_call: -
j_call: TRBJ1-1
cdr3_length: 13
clone_size: -
v_call: TRBV6-6
cdr3_nt: TGTGCCAGCAGTTACAGGCAGGGGCTTGAAGCTTTCTTT
cdr3_aa: CASSYRQGLEAFF

d_call: TRBD2
j_call: TRBJ2-1
cdr3_length: 14
clone_size: -
v_call: TRBV5-1
cdr3_nt: TGCGCCAGCAGTTGGACTAGCGGGAGCGATGAGCAGTTCTTC
cdr3_aa: CASSWTSGSDEQFF

d_call: -
j_call: TRBJ2-7
cdr3_length: 13
clone_size: -
v_call: TRBV9
cdr3_nt: TGTGCCAGCGCCGGGAGATCGGGCGGGGAGCAGTACTTC
cdr3_aa: CASAGRSGGEQYF

d_call: TRBD2
j_call: TRBJ2-3
cdr3_length: 15
clone_size: -
v_call: TRBV7-2
cdr3_nt: TGTGCCAGCAGCTTAGCCGGGACTAGCGAAAAAACACAGTATTTT
cdr3_aa: CASSLAGTSEKTQYF

d_call: -
j_call: TRBJ2-5
cdr3_length: 15
clone_size: few
v_call: TRBV6-1
cdr3_nt: TGTGCCAGCAGACAAAGCCACCTCACCGCCAAGACCCAGTACTTC
cdr3_aa: CASRQSHLTAKTQYF

d_call: -
j_call: TRBJ2-5
cdr3_length: 15
clone_size: -
v_call: TRBV5-4
cdr3_nt: TGTGCCAGCAGCTTGGGGATGGGGCCGGCCGAGACCCAGTACTTC
cdr3_aa: CASSLGMGPAETQYF

d_call: -
j_call: TRBJ2-1
cdr3_length: 11
clone_size: -
v_call: TRBV28
cdr3_nt: TGTGCCAGCAGTTTATCTACTGAGCAGTTCTTC
cdr3_aa: CASSLSTEQFF

d_call: -
j_call: TRBJ2-5
cdr3_length: 14
clone_size: -
v_call: TRBV5-1
cdr3_nt: TGCGCCAGCAGCTTGTTCGGGAGCGGGGAGACCCAGTACTTC
cdr3_aa: CASSLFGSGETQYF

d_call: -
j_call: TRBJ2-7
cdr3_length: 14
clone_size: -
v_call: TRBV27
cdr3_nt: TGTGCCAGCAGTTTAGCGGGTAACTCCTACGAGCAGTACTTC
cdr3_aa: CASSLAGNSYEQYF

d_call: -
j_call: TRBJ2-7
cdr3_length: 16
clone_size: -
v_call: TRBV4-1
cdr3_nt: TGCGCCAGCAGCCAACCCCCAAGACAGGAATCCTACGAGCAGTACTTC
cdr3_aa: CASSQPPRQESYEQYF

d_call: -
j_call: TRBJ2-7
cdr3_length: 14
clone_size: -
v_call: TRBV2
cdr3_nt: TGTGCCAGCATCTACCGGGATATATCTTACGAGCAGTACTTC
cdr3_aa: CASIYRDISYEQYF

d_call: -
j_call: TRBJ1-1
cdr3_length: 13
clone_size: -
v_call: TRBV30
cdr3_nt: TGTGCCTGGAGTGGGGCAGGGAACACTGAAGCTTTCTTT
cdr3_aa: CAWSGAGNTEAFF

d_call: -
j_call: TRBJ2-2
cdr3_length: 15
clone_size: -
v_call: TRBV27
cdr3_nt: TGTGCCAGCAGTTTTGATAGGGAGAACACCGGGGAGCTGTTTTTT
cdr3_aa: CASSFDRENTGELFF

d_call: -
j_call: TRBJ2-3
cdr3_length: 17
clone_size: -
v_call: TRBV7-2
cdr3_nt: TGTGCCAGCAGCTTAATAGGTGGTCAGGGGTGGGCAGATACGCAGTATTTT
cdr3_aa: CASSLIGGQGWADTQYF

d_call: TRBD2
j_call: TRBJ2-3
cdr3_length: 17
clone_size: -
v_call: TRBV4-3
cdr3_nt: TGCGCCAGCAGCCAAGATTACAGCGGGGGGACAACAGATACGCAGTATTTT
cdr3_aa: CASSQDYSGGTTDTQYF

d_call: TRBD2
j_call: TRBJ2-2
cdr3_length: 17
clone_size: -
v_call: TRBV7-2
cdr3_nt: TGTGCCAGCAGCTTAGGCGGGGGGGCCTGGGGCACCGGGGAGCTGTTTTTT
cdr3_aa: CASSLGGGAWGTGELFF

d_call: -
j_call: TRBJ1-6
cdr3_length: 15
clone_size: -
v_call: TRBV5-1
cdr3_nt: TGCGCCTCTCGGGGGAGTCTGTCCTATAATTCACCCCTCCACTTT
cdr3_aa: CASRGSLSYNSPLHF

d_call: TRBD2
j_call: TRBJ2-3
cdr3_length: 14
clone_size: -
v_call: TRBV5-4
cdr3_nt: TGTGCCAGCAGCTTGCGGGGGGGCACAGATACGCAGTATTTT
cdr3_aa: CASSLRGGTDTQYF

d_call: -
j_call: TRBJ2-7
cdr3_length: 14
clone_size: -
v_call: TRBV5-1
cdr3_nt: TGCGCCAGCAGCCCGACAGGAACTAACTACGAGCAGTACTTC
cdr3_aa: CASSPTGTNYEQYF

d_call: -
j_call: TRBJ1-4
cdr3_length: 15
clone_size: -
v_call: TRBV4-3
cdr3_nt: TGCGCCAGCAGCCCTACAGGGATAAGTAATGAAAAACTGTTTTTT
cdr3_aa: CASSPTGISNEKLFF

d_call: -
j_call: TRBJ2-5
cdr3_length: 16
clone_size: -
v_call: TRBV7-8
cdr3_nt: TGTGCCAGCAGCCCTAGTAGGGGCCTCCACCAAGAGACCCAGTACTTC
cdr3_aa: CASSPSRGLHQETQYF

d_call: -
j_call: TRBJ2-3
cdr3_length: 16
clone_size: -
v_call: TRBV18
cdr3_nt: TGTGCCAGCTCACCGGCGCACTACCCAAAGCGAGATACGCAGTATTTT
cdr3_aa: CASSPAHYPKRDTQYF

d_call: TRBD2
j_call: TRBJ2-3
cdr3_length: 14
clone_size: -
v_call: TRBV7-3
cdr3_nt: TGTGCCAGCAGCTTATCGGGAGGGGGGGATACGCAGTATTTT
cdr3_aa: CASSLSGGGDTQYF

d_call: -
j_call: TRBJ1-2
cdr3_length: 13
clone_size: -
v_call: TRBV29-1
cdr3_nt: TGCAGCGGGGGATCTCTCTCTAACTATGGCTACACCTTC
cdr3_aa: CSGGSLSNYGYTF

d_call: -
j_call: TRBJ1-5
cdr3_length: 13
clone_size: -
v_call: TRBV5-1
cdr3_nt: TGCGCCAGCAGTGACGGGGGCAATCAGCCCCAGCATTTT
cdr3_aa: CASSDGGNQPQHF

d_call: -
j_call: TRBJ2-2
cdr3_length: 15
clone_size: -
v_call: TRBV7-3
cdr3_nt: TGTGCCAGCAGCTTTAGGGCAGGGTTAACCGGGGAGCTGTTTTTT
cdr3_aa: CASSFRAGLTGELFF

d_call: TRBD2
j_call: TRBJ2-5
cdr3_length: 15
clone_size: -
v_call: TRBV18
cdr3_nt: TGTGCCAGCTCACCGAGGACTAGCGCCCAAGAGACCCAGTACTTC
cdr3_aa: CASSPRTSAQETQYF

d_call: -
j_call: TRBJ2-2
cdr3_length: 15
clone_size: -
v_call: TRBV5-4
cdr3_nt: TGTGCCAGCAGCTTTCGCGGGGCGAACACCGGGGAGCTGTTTTTT
cdr3_aa: CASSFRGANTGELFF

d_call: -
j_call: TRBJ2-5
cdr3_length: 18
clone_size: -
v_call: TRBV4-1
cdr3_nt: TGCGCCAGCAGCCAAGATAAGATGCCGCAGGTACCTGCCGGGACCCAGTACTTC
cdr3_aa: CASSQDKMPQVPAGTQYF

d_call: TRBD1
j_call: TRBJ1-1
cdr3_length: 17
clone_size: -
v_call: TRBV2
cdr3_nt: TGTGCCAGCAACTTCAACCTACCGGGACAGGGGATTATCTCGGGTATCTTT
cdr3_aa: CASNFNLPGQGIISGIF

d_call: -
j_call: TRBJ2-5
cdr3_length: 13
clone_size: -
v_call: TRBV7-9
cdr3_nt: TGTGCCAGCAGCTTGGTACCCCGGGACACCCAGTACTTC
cdr3_aa: CASSLVPRDTQYF

d_call: -
j_call: TRBJ1-1
cdr3_length: 13
clone_size: -
v_call: TRBV15
cdr3_nt: TGTGCCACCAGCGGGGGACCGAACACTGAAGCTTTCTTT
cdr3_aa: CATSGGPNTEAFF

d_call: -
j_call: TRBJ2-5
cdr3_length: 13
clone_size: -
v_call: TRBV5-1
cdr3_nt: TGCGCCAGCACCGAACAGGGATCAGAGACCCAGTACTTC
cdr3_aa: CASTEQGSETQYF

d_call: -
j_call: TRBJ2-5
cdr3_length: 16
clone_size: -
v_call: TRBV11-2
cdr3_nt: TGTGCCAGCAGCTTAGTTACCGGGACACCCCAAGAGACCCAGTACTTC
cdr3_aa: CASSLVTGTPQETQYF

d_call: TRBD1
j_call: TRBJ1-2
cdr3_length: 11
clone_size: -
v_call: TRBV2
cdr3_nt: TGTGCCAGCAGCGGGACAGTCGGCTACACCTTC
cdr3_aa: CASSGTVGYTF

d_call: -
j_call: TRBJ1-1
cdr3_length: 13
clone_size: -
v_call: TRBV7-9
cdr3_nt: TGTGCCAGCAGCTTAATAACGAACACTGAAGCTTTCTTT
cdr3_aa: CASSLITNTEAFF

d_call: TRBD1
j_call: TRBJ2-7
cdr3_length: 13
clone_size: few
v_call: TRBV28
cdr3_nt: TGTGCCAGCAGGTCAGGGGGCCGCTACGAGCAGTACTTC
cdr3_aa: CASRSGGRYEQYF

d_call: TRBD1
j_call: TRBJ1-2
cdr3_length: 16
clone_size: -
v_call: TRBV6-1
cdr3_nt: TGTGCCAGCAGTGACGTGGGGGTGACAGGGAACTATGGCTACACCTTC
cdr3_aa: CASSDVGVTGNYGYTF

d_call: -
j_call: TRBJ2-3
cdr3_length: 12
clone_size: -
v_call: TRBV7-9
cdr3_nt: TGTGCCAGCATAGGGCGCAAAGATACGCAGTATTTT
cdr3_aa: CASIGRKDTQYF

d_call: -
j_call: TRBJ2-1
cdr3_length: 15
clone_size: -
v_call: TRBV11-2
cdr3_nt: TGTGCCAGCAGCTTTGGGCGGGGGCCGAACAATGAGCAGTTCTTC
cdr3_aa: CASSFGRGPNNEQFF

d_call: TRBD2
j_call: TRBJ2-7
cdr3_length: 20
clone_size: -
v_call: TRBV28
cdr3_nt: TGTGCCAGCAGTTTTAAGCTGGGACTAGCGGGAGTAAATTTAGGAAACGAGCAGTACTTC
cdr3_aa: CASSFKLGLAGVNLGNEQYF

d_call: -
j_call: TRBJ1-6
cdr3_length: 15
clone_size: -
v_call: TRBV14
cdr3_nt: TGTGCCAGCAGCCCCCGGGGGATTAATAATTCACCCCTCCACTTT
cdr3_aa: CASSPRGINNSPLHF